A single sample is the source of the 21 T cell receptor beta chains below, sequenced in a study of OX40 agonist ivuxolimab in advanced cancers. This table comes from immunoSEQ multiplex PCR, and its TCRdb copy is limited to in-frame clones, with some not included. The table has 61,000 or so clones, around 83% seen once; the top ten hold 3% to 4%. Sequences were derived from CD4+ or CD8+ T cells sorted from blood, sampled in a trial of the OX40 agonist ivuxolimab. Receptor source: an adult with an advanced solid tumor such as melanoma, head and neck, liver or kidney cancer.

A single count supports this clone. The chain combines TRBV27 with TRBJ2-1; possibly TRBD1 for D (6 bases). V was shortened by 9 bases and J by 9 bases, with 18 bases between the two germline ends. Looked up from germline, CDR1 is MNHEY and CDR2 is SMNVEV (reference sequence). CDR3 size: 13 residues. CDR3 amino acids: CARWEQGRSEQFF. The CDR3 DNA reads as TGTGCCAGGTGGGAACAGGGTAGAAGTGAGCAGTTCTTC.

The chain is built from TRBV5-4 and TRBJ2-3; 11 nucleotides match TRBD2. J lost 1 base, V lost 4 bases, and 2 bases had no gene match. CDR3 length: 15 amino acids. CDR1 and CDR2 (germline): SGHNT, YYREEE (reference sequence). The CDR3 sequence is CASSPSGGRTDTQYF. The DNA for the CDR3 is TGTGCCAGCAGCCCTAGCGGGGGGCGCACAGATACGCAGTATTTT.

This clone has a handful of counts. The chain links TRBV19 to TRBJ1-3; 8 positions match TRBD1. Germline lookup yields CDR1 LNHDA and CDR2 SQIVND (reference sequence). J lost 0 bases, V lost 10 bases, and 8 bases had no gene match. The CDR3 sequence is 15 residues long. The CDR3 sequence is CATQGALGSGNTIYF. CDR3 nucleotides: TGTGCCACCCAGGGGGCCCTCGGCTCTGGAAACACCATATATTTT.

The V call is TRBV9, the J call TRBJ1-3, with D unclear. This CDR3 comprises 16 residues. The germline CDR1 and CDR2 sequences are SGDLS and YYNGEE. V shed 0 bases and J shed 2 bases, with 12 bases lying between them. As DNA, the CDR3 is TGTGCCAGCAGCGTAGCAGGTACCTTCGCTGGAAACACCATATATTTT. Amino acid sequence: CASSVAGTFAGNTIYF.

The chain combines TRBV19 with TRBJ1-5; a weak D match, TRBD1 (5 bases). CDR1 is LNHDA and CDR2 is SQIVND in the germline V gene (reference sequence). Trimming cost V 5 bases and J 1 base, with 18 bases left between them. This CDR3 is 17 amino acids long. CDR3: CASSPREPIQSNQPQHF. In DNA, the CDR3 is TGTGCCAGTAGTCCCAGGGAGCCTATTCAAAGCAATCAGCCCCAGCATTTT.

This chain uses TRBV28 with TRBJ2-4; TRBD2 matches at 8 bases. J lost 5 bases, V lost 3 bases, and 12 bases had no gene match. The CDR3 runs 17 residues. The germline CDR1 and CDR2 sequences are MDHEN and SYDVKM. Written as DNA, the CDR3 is TGTGCCAGCAGTTTGAAAATGTGGCTAGCGGGTCAAAACATTCAGTACTTC. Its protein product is CASSLKMWLAGQNIQYF.

DNA of the CDR3: TGTGCCACCAGCTTAACAACAGGGATGTACTCCTACGAGCAGTACTTC. This sequence encodes CATSLTTGMYSYEQYF. The V gene is TRBV15, the J gene TRBJ2-7; the D gene is possibly TRBD1 (6 bases). The germline CDR1 and CDR2 sequences are LNHNV and YYDKDF (reference sequence). Trimming stripped 5 bases from V and 0 bases from J, with 17 bases between. The CDR3 consists of 16 residues.

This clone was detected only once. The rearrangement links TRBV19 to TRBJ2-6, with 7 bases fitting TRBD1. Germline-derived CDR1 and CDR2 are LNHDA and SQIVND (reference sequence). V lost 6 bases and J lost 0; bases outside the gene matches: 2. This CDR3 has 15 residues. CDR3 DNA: TGTGCCAGTAGGTACAGGGGCTCTGGGGCCAACGTCCTGACTTTC. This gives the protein CASRYRGSGANVLTF.

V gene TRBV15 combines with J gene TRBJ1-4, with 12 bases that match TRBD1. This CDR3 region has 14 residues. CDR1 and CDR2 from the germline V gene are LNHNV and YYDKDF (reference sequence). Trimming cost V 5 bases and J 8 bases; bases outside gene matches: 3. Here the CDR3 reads CATSRDRGREKLFF. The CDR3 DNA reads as TGTGCCACCAGCCGGGACAGGGGGCGAGAAAAACTGTTTTTT.

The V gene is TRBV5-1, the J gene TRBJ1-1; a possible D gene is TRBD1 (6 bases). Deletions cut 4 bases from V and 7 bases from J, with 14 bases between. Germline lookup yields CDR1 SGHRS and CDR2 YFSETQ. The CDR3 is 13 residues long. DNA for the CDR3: TGCGCCAGCAGCCTGCAGGGAGGGGGTGAAGCTTTCTTT. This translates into CASSLQGGGEAFF.

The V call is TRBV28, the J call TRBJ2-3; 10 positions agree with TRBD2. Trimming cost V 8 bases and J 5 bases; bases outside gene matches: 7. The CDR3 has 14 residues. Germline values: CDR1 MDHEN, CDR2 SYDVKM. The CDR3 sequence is CASYQRGGQDTQYF. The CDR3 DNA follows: TGTGCCAGCTATCAGCGGGGGGGCCAAGATACGCAGTATTTT. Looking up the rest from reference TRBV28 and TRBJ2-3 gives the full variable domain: DVKVTQSSRYLVKRTGEKVFLECVQDMDHENMFWYRQDPGLGLRLIYFSYDVKMKEKGDIPEGYSVSREKKERFSLILESASTNQTSMYLCASYQRGGQDTQYFGPGTRLTVL.

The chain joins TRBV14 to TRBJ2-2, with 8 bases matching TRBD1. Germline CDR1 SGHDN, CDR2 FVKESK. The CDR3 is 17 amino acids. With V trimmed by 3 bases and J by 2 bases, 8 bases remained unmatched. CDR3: CASSHFLGQANTGELFF. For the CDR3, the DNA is TGTGCCAGCAGCCATTTTTTGGGACAGGCCAACACCGGGGAGCTGTTTTTT.

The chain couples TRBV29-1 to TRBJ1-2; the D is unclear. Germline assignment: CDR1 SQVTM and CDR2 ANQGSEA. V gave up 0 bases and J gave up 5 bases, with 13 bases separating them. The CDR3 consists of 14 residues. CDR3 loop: CSVEDPRTRYGYTF. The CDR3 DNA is TGCAGCGTTGAAGATCCGCGCACGAGATATGGCTACACCTTC.

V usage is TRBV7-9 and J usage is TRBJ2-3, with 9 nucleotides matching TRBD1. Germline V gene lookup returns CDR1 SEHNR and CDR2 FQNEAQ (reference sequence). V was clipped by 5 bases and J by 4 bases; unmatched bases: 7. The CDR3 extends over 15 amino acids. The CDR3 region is CASSLGDRAADTQYF. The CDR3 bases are TGTGCCAGCAGCCTAGGGGACAGGGCGGCAGATACGCAGTATTTT.

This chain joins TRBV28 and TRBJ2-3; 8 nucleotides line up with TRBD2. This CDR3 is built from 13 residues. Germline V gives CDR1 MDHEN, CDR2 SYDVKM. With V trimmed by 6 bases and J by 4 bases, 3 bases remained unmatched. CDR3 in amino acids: CASSTRGADTQYF. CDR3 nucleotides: TGTGCCAGCAGCACGCGGGGGGCAGATACGCAGTATTTT.

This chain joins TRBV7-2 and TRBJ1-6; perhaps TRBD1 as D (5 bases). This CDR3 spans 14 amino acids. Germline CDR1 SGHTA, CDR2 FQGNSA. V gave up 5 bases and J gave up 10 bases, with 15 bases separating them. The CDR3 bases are TGTGCCAGCAGCCCAAACCAGGGTCAATCACCCCTCCACTTT. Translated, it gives CASSPNQGQSPLHF.

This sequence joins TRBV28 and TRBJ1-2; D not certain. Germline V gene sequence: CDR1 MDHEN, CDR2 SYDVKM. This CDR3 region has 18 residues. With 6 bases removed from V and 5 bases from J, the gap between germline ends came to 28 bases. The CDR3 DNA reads TGTGCCAGCAGCCGCGCACAACAAATCGCTCGACGATCGTATGGCTACACCTTC. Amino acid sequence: CASSRAQQIARRSYGYTF.

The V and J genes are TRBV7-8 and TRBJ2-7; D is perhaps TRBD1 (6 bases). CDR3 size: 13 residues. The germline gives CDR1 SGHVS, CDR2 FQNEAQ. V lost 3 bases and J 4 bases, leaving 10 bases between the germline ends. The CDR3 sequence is CASSFTGQYEQYF. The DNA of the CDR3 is TGTGCCAGCAGCTTTACAGGGCAGTACGAGCAGTACTTC.

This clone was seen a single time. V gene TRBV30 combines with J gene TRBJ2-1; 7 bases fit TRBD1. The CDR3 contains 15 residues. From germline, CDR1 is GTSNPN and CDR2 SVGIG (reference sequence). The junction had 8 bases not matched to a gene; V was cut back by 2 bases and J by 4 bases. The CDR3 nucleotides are TGTGCCTGGAGTCAAGACAGGGTTAGGTACAATGAGCAGTTCTTC. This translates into CAWSQDRVRYNEQFF.

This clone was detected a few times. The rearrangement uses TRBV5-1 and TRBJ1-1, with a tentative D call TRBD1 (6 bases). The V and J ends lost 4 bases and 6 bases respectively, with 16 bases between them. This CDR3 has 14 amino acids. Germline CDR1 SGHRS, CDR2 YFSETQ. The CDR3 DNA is TGCGCCAGCAGCACCTTTCAGGGGAGGCCTGAAGCTTTCTTT. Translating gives CASSTFQGRPEAFF.

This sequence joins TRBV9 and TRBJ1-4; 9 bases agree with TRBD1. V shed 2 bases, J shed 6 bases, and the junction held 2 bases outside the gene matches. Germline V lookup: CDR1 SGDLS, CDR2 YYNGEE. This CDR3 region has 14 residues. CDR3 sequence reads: CASSVGTGYEKLFF. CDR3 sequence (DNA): TGTGCCAGCAGCGTTGGGACAGGGTATGAAAAACTGTTTTTT. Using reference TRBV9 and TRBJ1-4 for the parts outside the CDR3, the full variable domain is DSGVTQTPKHLITATGQRVTLRCSPRSGDLSVYWYQQSLDQGLQFLIQYYNGEERAKGNILERFSAQQFPDLHSELNLSSLELGDSALYFCASSVGTGYEKLFFGSGTQLSVL.